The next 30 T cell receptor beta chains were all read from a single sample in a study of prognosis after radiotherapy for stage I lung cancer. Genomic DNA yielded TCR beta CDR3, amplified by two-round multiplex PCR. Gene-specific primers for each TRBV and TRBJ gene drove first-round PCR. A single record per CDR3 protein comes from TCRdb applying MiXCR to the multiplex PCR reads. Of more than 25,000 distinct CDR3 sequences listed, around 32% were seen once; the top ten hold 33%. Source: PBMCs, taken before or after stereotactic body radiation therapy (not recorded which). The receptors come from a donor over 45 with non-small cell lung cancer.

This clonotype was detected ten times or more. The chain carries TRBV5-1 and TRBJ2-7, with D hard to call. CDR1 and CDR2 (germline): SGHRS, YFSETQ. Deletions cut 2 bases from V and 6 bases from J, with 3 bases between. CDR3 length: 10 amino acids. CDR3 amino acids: CASSLSEQYF. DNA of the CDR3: TGCGCCAGCAGCTTAAGCGAGCAGTACTTC.

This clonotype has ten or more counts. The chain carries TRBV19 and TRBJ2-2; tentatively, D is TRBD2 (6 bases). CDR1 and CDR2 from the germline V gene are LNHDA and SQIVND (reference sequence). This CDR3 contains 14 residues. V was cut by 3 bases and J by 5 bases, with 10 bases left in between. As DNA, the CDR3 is TGTGCCAGTAGTATGTGGGGGACTACCGGGGAGCTGTTTTTT. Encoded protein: CASSMWGTTGELFF. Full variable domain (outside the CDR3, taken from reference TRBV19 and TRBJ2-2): DGGITQSPKYLFRKEGQNVTLSCEQNLNHDAMYWYRQDPGQGLRLIYYSQIVNDFQKGDIAEGYSVSREKKESFPLTVTSAQKNPTAFYLCASSMWGTTGELFFGEGSRLTVL.

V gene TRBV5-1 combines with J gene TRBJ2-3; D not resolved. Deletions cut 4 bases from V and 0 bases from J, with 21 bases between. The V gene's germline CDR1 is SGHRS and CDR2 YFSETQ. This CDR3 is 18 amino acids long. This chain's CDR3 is CASSPEQSSRASTDTQYF. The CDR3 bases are TGCGCCAGCAGCCCCGAACAGTCTTCAAGGGCCAGCACAGATACGCAGTATTTT.

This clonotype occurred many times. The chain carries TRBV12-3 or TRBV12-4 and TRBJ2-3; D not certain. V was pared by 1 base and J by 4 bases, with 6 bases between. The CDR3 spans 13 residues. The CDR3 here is CASSLGAADTQYF. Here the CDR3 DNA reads TGTGCCAGCAGTTTAGGGGCCGCAGATACGCAGTATTTT.

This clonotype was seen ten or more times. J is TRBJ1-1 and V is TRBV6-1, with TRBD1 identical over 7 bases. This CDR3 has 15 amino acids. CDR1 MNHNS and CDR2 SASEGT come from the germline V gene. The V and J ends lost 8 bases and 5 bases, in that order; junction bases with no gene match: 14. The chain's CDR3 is CASVFGRGGGTEAFF. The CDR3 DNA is TGTGCCAGCGTCTTTGGCAGGGGGGGTGGGACTGAAGCTTTCTTT.

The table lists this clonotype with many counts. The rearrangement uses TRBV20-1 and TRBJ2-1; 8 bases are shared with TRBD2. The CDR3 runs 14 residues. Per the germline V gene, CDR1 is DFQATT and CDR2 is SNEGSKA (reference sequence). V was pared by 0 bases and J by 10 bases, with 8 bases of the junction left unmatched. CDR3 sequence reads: CSAREGTRTREQFF. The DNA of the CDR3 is TGCAGTGCTAGAGAAGGGACTAGGACGAGGGAGCAGTTCTTC.

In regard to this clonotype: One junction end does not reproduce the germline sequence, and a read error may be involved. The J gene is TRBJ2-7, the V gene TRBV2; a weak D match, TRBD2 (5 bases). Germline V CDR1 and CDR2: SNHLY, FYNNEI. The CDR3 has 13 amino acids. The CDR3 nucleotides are TGTGCCAGCAGTGAGGAGGTTTCCTACGAGCAGCACTTC. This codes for CASSEEVSYEQHF.

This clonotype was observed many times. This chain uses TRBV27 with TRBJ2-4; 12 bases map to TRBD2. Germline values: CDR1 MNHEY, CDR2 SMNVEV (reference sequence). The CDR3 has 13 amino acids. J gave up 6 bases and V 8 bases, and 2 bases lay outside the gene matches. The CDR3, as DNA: TGTGCCAGCGCGGGACTAGCGGGAAACATTCAGTACTTC. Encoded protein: CASAGLAGNIQYF.

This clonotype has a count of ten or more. As DNA, the CDR3 is TGTGCCAGCAGCGTAGGTTCTAGCGGGAGTGTTAGCTTCGAGCAGTACTTC. It translates to CASSVGSSGSVSFEQYF. The chain links TRBV9 to TRBJ2-7; 10 bases line up with TRBD2. The CDR3 spans 17 residues. Germline V lookup: CDR1 SGDLS, CDR2 YYNGEE. The J segment lost 6 bases and the V segment lost 0 bases, leaving 12 bases of the junction unmatched.

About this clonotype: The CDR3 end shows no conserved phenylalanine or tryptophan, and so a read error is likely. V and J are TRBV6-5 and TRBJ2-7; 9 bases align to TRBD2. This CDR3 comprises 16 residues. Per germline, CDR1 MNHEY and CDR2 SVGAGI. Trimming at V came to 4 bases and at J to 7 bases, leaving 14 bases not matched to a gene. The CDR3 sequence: CASSSHSSGRTGEQYL. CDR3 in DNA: TGTGCCAGCAGTTCACACTCGAGCGGGAGGACAGGAGAGCAGTACCTC.

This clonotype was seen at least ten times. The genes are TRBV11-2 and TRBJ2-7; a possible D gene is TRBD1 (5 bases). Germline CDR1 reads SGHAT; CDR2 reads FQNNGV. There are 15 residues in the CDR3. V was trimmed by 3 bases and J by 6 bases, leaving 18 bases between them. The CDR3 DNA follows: TGTGCCAGCAGCTTTTTCCCGCCTCCCACAGGCGAGCAGTACTTC. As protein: CASSFFPPPTGEQYF.

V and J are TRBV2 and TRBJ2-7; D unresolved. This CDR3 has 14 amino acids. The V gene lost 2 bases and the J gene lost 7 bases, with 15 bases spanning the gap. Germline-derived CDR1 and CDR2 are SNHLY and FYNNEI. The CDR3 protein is CASSEWTDGAEQYF. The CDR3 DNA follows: TGTGCCAGCAGTGAATGGACGGACGGTGCTGAGCAGTACTTC.

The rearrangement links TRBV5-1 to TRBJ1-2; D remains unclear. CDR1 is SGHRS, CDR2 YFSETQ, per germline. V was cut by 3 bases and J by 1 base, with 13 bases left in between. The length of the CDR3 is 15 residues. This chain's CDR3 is CASSSAGRGNYGYTF. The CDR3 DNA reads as TGCGCCAGCAGCTCCGCTGGTCGGGGTAACTATGGCTACACCTTC.

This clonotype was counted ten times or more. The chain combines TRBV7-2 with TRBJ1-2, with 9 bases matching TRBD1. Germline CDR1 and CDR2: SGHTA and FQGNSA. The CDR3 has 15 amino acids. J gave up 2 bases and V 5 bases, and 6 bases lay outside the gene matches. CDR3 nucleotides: TGTGCCAGCAGCGGGGGGACAGGGAAAAACTATGGCTACACCTTC. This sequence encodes CASSGGTGKNYGYTF.

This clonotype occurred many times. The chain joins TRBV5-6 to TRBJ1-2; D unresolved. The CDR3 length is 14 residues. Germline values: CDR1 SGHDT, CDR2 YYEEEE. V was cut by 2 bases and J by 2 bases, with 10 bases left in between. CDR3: CASSFYGPNYGYTF. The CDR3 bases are TGTGCCAGCAGCTTTTACGGTCCGAACTATGGCTACACCTTC.

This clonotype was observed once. The CDR3 nucleotides read TGTGCCAGCAGTCTACCTCTAGCTGGAGGCCCAGGGGCATATACGCAGTATTTT. It yields the protein CASSLPLAGGPGAYTQYF. The chain uses TRBV28 and TRBJ2-3, with D perhaps matching TRBD1 (6 bases). Germline V lookup: CDR1 MDHEN, CDR2 SYDVKM. This CDR3 is 18 amino acids long. The ends were cut back, 5 bases at V and 7 bases at J, with 28 bases in the middle.

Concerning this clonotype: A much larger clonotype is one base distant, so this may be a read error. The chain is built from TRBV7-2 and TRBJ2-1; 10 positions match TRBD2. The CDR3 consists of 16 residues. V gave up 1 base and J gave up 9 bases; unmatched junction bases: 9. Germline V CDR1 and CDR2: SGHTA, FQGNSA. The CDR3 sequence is CASSLEGLAGVCEQFF. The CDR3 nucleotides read TGTGCCAGCAGCTTAGAGGGTCTAGCGGGAGTCTGTGAGCAGTTCTTC. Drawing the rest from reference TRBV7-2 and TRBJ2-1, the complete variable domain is GAGVSQSPSNKVTEKGKDVELRCDPISGHTALYWYRQSLGQGLEFLIYFQGNSAPDKSGLPSDRFSAERTGGSVSTLTIQRTQQEDSAVYLCASSLEGLAGVCEQFFGPGTRLTVL.

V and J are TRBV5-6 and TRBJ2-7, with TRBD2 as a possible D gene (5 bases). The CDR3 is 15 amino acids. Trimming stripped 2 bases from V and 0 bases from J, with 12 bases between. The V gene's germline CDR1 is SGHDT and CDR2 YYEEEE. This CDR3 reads CASSFYGLVSYEQYF. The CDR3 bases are TGTGCCAGCAGCTTTTACGGACTGGTCTCCTACGAGCAGTACTTC.

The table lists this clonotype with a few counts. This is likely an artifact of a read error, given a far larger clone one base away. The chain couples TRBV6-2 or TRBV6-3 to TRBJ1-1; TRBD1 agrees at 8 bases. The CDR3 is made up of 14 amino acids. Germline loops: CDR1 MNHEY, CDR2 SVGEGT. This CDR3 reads CACRQGTANTEAFF. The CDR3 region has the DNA TGTGCCTGCAGACAGGGGACGGCGAACACTGAAGCTTTCTTT.

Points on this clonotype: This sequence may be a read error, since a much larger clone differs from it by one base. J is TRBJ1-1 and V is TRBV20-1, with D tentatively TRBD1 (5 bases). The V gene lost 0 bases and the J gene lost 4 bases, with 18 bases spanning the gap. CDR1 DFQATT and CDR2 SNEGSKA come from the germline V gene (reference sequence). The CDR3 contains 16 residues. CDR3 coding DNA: TGCAGTGCTAGAGATCGGGGGATCGCCGGGAGCACTGAAGCTTTCTTT. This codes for CSARDRGIAGSTEAFF.

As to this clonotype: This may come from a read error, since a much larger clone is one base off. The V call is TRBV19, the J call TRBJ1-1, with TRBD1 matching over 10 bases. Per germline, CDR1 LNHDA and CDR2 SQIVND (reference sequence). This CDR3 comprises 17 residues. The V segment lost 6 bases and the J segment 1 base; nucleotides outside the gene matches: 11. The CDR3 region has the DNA TGTGCCAGTAGCCGGGACGTGACAGGGGGCCAGAACACTGAAGCTTTCTTT. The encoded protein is CASSRDVTGGQNTEAFF.

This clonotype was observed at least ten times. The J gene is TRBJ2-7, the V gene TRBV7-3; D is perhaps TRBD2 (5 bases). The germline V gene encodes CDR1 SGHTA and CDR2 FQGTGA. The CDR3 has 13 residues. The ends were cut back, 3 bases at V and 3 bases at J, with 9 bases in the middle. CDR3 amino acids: CASSFQGGYEQYF. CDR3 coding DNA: TGTGCCAGCAGCTTCCAAGGAGGCTACGAGCAGTACTTC.

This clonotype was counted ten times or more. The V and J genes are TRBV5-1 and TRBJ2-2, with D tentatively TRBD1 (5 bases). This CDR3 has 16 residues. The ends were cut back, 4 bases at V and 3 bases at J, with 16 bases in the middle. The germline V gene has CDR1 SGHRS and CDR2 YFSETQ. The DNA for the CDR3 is TGCGCCAGCAGCCCGCTCCAGACAGTCCACACCGGGGAGCTGTTTTTT. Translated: CASSPLQTVHTGELFF.

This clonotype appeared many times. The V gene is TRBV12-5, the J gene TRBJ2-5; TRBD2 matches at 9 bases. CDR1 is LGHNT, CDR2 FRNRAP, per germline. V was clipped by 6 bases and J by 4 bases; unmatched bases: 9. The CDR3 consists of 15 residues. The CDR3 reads CASGRRQAGGETQYF. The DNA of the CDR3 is TGTGCTAGTGGCCGGAGACAAGCGGGGGGAGAGACCCAGTACTTC.

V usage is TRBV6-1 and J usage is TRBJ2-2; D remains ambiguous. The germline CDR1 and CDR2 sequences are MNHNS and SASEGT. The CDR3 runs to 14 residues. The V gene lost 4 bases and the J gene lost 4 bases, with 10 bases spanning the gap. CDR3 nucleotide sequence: TGTGCCAGCAGTGCCCTTTCGAGCACCGGGGAGCTGTTTTTT. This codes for CASSALSSTGELFF.

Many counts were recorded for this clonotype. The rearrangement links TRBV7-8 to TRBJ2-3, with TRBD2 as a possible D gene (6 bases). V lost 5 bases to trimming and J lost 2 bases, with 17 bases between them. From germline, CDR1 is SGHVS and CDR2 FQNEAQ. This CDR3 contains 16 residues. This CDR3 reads CASSRAGSGFTDTQYF. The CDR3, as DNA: TGTGCCAGCAGCCGCGCGGGGAGCGGCTTCACAGATACGCAGTATTTT. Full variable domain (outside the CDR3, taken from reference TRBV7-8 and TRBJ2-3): GAGVSQSPRYKVAKRGQDVALRCDPISGHVSLFWYQQALGQGPEFLTYFQNEAQLDKSGLPSDRFFAERPEGSVSTLKIQRTQQEDSAVYLCASSRAGSGFTDTQYFGPGTRLTVL.

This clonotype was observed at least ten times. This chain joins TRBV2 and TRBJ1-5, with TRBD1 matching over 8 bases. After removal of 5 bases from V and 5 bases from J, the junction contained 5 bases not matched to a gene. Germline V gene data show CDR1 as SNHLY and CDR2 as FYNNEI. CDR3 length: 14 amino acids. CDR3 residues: CASSKQGADQPQHF. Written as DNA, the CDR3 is TGTGCCAGCAGTAAGCAGGGGGCCGATCAGCCCCAGCATTTT.

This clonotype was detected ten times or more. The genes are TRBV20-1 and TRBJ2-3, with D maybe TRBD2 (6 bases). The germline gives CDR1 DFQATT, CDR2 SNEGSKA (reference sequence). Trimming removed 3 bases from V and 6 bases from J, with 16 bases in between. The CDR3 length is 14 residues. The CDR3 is CSARPLGEADTQYF. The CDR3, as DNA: TGCAGTGCTAGGCCCTTGGGGGAGGCCGATACGCAGTATTTT.

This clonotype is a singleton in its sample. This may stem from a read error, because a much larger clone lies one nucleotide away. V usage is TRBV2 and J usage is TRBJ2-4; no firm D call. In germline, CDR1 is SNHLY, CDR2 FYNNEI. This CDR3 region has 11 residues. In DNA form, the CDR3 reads TGTGCCAGCAGTGAGGGCGGCATTAAGTACTTC. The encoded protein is CASSEGGIKYF.

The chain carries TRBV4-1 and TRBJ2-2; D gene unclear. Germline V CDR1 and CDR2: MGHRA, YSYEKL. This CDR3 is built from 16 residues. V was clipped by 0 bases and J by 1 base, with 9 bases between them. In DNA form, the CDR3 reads TGCGCCAGCAGCCAAGAACCGGGCTTGAACACCGGGGAGCTGTTTTTT. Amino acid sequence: CASSQEPGLNTGELFF.